The rows below give T cell receptor beta chains drawn from one sample of a study of blood T cell repertoires in COVID-19. The table came from immunoSEQ multiplex PCR; TCRdb's copy has only in-frame clones and leaves some out. The sample carries roughly 230,000 clones, nearly 90% recorded once. The sample taken for sequencing was peripheral blood. The source of these receptors is a human donor in a cohort sampled during active COVID-19. CDR3s include the opening cysteine and the closing phenylalanine or tryptophan.

cdr3_aa: CASSPTSGSGAFF; cdr3_length: 13; v_call: TRBV18; j_call: TRBJ1-1
cdr3_aa: CASSTPGISYEQYF; cdr3_length: 14; v_call: TRBV19; j_call: TRBJ2-7
cdr3_aa: CASSSHYEQYF; cdr3_length: 11; v_call: TRBV6-2/TRBV6-3; j_call: TRBJ2-7
cdr3_aa: CAWSDKWTGRAYRANVLTF; cdr3_length: 19; v_call: TRBV30; j_call: TRBJ2-6
cdr3_aa: CASSPTSVRGEQYF; cdr3_length: 14; v_call: TRBV4-3; j_call: TRBJ2-7
cdr3_aa: CASSQVDSGRVMETQYF; cdr3_length: 17; v_call: TRBV4-1; j_call: TRBJ2-5
cdr3_aa: CASSGPGQAVFGSYNSPLHF; cdr3_length: 20; v_call: TRBV6-6; j_call: TRBJ1-6
cdr3_aa: CASSLMVTGINEKLFF; cdr3_length: 16; v_call: TRBV28; j_call: TRBJ1-4
cdr3_aa: CAIRVLRNTEAFF; cdr3_length: 13; v_call: TRBV10-3; j_call: TRBJ1-1
cdr3_aa: CATSDQGQNQPQHF; cdr3_length: 14; v_call: TRBV24-1; j_call: TRBJ1-5
cdr3_aa: CASSSGVNEQYF; cdr3_length: 12; v_call: TRBV7-6; j_call: TRBJ2-7
cdr3_aa: CASSPPGGSGYYNEQFF; cdr3_length: 17; v_call: TRBV18; j_call: TRBJ2-1
cdr3_aa: CASSLGTGSGQPQHF; cdr3_length: 15; v_call: TRBV11-2; j_call: TRBJ1-5
cdr3_aa: CASSFYRETDEQYF; cdr3_length: 14; v_call: TRBV7-2; j_call: TRBJ2-7
cdr3_aa: CASSLALGVVSGNTIYF; cdr3_length: 17; v_call: TRBV11-2; j_call: TRBJ1-3
cdr3_aa: CASSHGHHLIAEQYF; cdr3_length: 15; v_call: TRBV28; j_call: TRBJ2-7
cdr3_aa: CASSTSGLEQFF; cdr3_length: 12; v_call: TRBV5-4; j_call: TRBJ2-1
cdr3_aa: CASSQDRAYSYEQYF; cdr3_length: 15; v_call: TRBV5-1; j_call: TRBJ2-7
cdr3_aa: CASSLVGGQGADTEAFF; cdr3_length: 17; v_call: TRBV5-6; j_call: TRBJ1-1
cdr3_aa: CASSATGFSGNTIYF; cdr3_length: 15; v_call: TRBV9; j_call: TRBJ1-3
cdr3_aa: CASSVSGENYEQYF; cdr3_length: 14; v_call: TRBV9; j_call: TRBJ2-7
cdr3_aa: CASSPGRNRYEQYF; cdr3_length: 14; v_call: TRBV11-2; j_call: TRBJ2-7
cdr3_aa: CASSSKIGGARNEQYF; cdr3_length: 16; v_call: TRBV28; j_call: TRBJ2-7
cdr3_aa: CASSPTGEVNEKLFF; cdr3_length: 15; v_call: TRBV7-2; j_call: TRBJ1-4
cdr3_aa: CASSRNTGTGRTEAFF; cdr3_length: 16; v_call: TRBV3-1/TRBV3-2; j_call: TRBJ1-1
cdr3_aa: CASSLAGTEGEQFF; cdr3_length: 14; v_call: TRBV7-8; j_call: TRBJ2-1
cdr3_aa: CASSLVRDYPSYNEQFF; cdr3_length: 17; v_call: TRBV5-1; j_call: TRBJ2-1
cdr3_aa: CASSEFRGQHF; cdr3_length: 11; v_call: TRBV2; j_call: TRBJ1-5
cdr3_aa: CAWSSGGGVSNQPQHF; cdr3_length: 16; v_call: TRBV30; j_call: TRBJ1-5
cdr3_aa: CASSLDRGRTEAFF; cdr3_length: 14; v_call: TRBV27; j_call: TRBJ1-1
cdr3_aa: CASSIDQGVVTEAFF; cdr3_length: 15; v_call: TRBV19; j_call: TRBJ1-1